This TCR beta chain was found in a study of blood T cell repertoires in COVID-19. Overall study context: Whether acute or convalescent, the COVID-19 samples came from the United States, Italy and Spain. T cells, B-cell-depleted T cells, or PBMCs provided the cDNA or gDNA that served as material.

This clone was counted a few times. Per the original methods: Reference gene primers were amplified, and this amplification served to estimate nucleated cell counts. Assay used: immunoSEQ multiplex PCR; TCRdb lists only in-frame clones, some missing. The DNA was the basis for D and trimming; V, J and clone size are from that table. The data hold fewer than 250,000 clones, with under 85% observed a single time. This CDR3 spans 15 amino acids. The V gene's germline CDR1 is SNHLY and CDR2 FYNNEI. The V and J ends lost 2 bases and 2 bases respectively, with 9 bases between them. The rearrangement links TRBV2 to TRBJ2-2; D gene unclear. This receptor was obtained from a human donor in a cohort sampled during active COVID-19. Material: peripheral blood. The CDR3 DNA sequence: TGTGCCAGCAGTGAACATGGTAGAAACACCGGGGAGCTGTTTTTT. As protein: CASSEHGRNTGELFF.